Given below is one TCR beta chain in context. PCR employed 60 Vbeta and 13 Jbeta primers. The protocol was immunoSEQ multiplex PCR, while the TCRdb copy is restricted to in-frame clones and leaves out a portion. The sample holds about 86,000 clones, around 70% seen once. CDR3 length: 15 amino acids. Trimming took off 5 bases at V and 7 bases at J, with 21 bases between the two ends. Germline lookup yields CDR1 SEHNR and CDR2 FQNEAQ (reference sequence). The entry originates in a study of cytomegalovirus exposure and HLA in healthy donors. The TCR was taken from a man aged 60 to 69 in good health and CMV-seronegative. The V and J genes are TRBV7-9 and TRBJ2-7; possible D gene TRBD2, 6 bases. The sample comprised PBMCs. The CDR3 is CASSRGGPGVGEQYF. The CDR3 region has the DNA TGTGCCAGCAGCCGCGGAGGGCCGGGGGTGGGAGAGCAGTACTTC. Full variable domain (missing parts from reference TRBV7-9 and TRBJ2-7): DTGVSQNPRHKITKRGQNVTFRCDPISEHNRLYWYRQTLGQGPEFLTYFQNEAQLEKSRLLSDRFSAERPKGSFSTLEIQRTEQGDSAMYLCASSRGGPGVGEQYFGPGTRLTVT.